This T cell receptor (beta chain) was identified in a study of blood T cell repertoires in COVID-19 (dated by TCRdb to the early 2020s). Context from the whole study: The collaborator samples originated in the United States, Italy and Spain and spanned the acute and convalescent phases of COVID-19. The prospective study material was composed of cDNA or gDNA derived from T cells, B-cell-depleted T cells, or PBMCs. Deeply sampled blood TCRbeta repertoires from subjects exposed to, actively infected with, or recovered from COVID-19 were included in the dataset. A freely available public database, intended as a resource for researchers studying the immune response to SARS-CoV-2, is where the repertoires were released. Samples came from the ongoing ImmuneRACE study (first 160 participants) plus 1,254 subjects from 6 global collaborators. Sample metadata almost always included a de-identified subject ID, COVID-19 status, age in years and sex. Where available, HLA class I and class II types were obtained from metadata supplied by the sample provider rather than from assay-based typing. General study outcomes and caveats: How much clinical and demographic metadata was included differed by source and by participant, and the metadata was provided uncurated.

Collaborating institutions collected whole blood in K2EDTA tubes following their own protocols. For TCRbeta analysis, collaborator samples were shipped as frozen whole blood, as isolated PBMCs, or as DNA extracted from either sample type. For this clone: Its recognized antigen is unknown. No much larger clone is present one base from it, and per-base qualities are unavailable.

TCRbeta CDR3 regions were amplified from genomic DNA using the immunoSEQ Assay, a bias-controlled multiplex PCR. Turning to the authors' computational methods: Within the assay, amplification of reference gene primers was used to estimate how many nucleated cells each sample contained. To quantify the absolute abundance of each unique TCRbeta CDR3 rearrangement, sequence reads were collapsed and filtered. Productive Simpson clonality was computed per sample as the square root of Simpson's diversity index over productive rearrangements. TCRdb provides this immuneACCESS table in a form limited to in-frame rearrangements. Some clones are lacking; in checked studies, under half of them reflect an unresolved V gene, and why the rest are absent is not known. Clonal size and the V and J genes are those of that table, whereas D and trimming came from the DNA. Across this sample there are approximately 210,000 clones, with 85% to 90% seen only once. The top ten hold around 1.5% of the sample.

CDR1 KGHSH and CDR2 LQKENI were looked up in the germline V gene. Germline trimming amounts to 5 bases on V and 5 bases on J, with 8 as the count of junction bases outside the gene matches. The CDR3 has 15 amino acids, counting the end cysteine and phenylalanine. Only the CDR3 region is kept as DNA, spanning 45 bases read in frame from base 1. Material: peripheral blood. This TCR was sampled from a man younger than 35 with active or convalescent COVID-19. The chain employs TRBV18 and TRBJ2-5; 10 junctional bases match TRBD1. The nucleotide sequence reads as follows: TGTGCCAGCTCAAGACAGGGGGCTAACTCTGAGACCCAGTACTTC. The resulting protein is CASSRQGANSETQYF.